This T cell receptor (beta chain) was obtained from a study of T cell repertoires in cytomegalovirus infection. TCRdb processed the reads anew with MiXCR; each CDR3 protein has one entry. The sample comprises around 540,000 distinct CDR3 sequences, 33% of which are singletons, and 15% to 20% rests with the top ten. The V and J ends lost 1 base and 1 base respectively, with 9 bases between them. The CDR3 covers 15 residues. Germline V lookup: CDR1 SGHTA, CDR2 FQGNSA. This clonotype was detected ten times or more. What it binds is unknown. The rearrangement links TRBV7-2 to TRBJ2-3; no reliable D call. The sequence was collected from a human donor in good health (CMV status not recorded). Some clones in this sample may be carry-over from other donors' samples. The source was cultured PBMCs, collected from culture after CMV antigen stimulation. CDR3 region: CASSLGGQGTDTQYF. DNA for the CDR3: TGTGCCAGCAGCTTAGGCGGCCAGGGCACAGATACGCAGTATTTT. Variable domain in full (rest from reference TRBV7-2 and TRBJ2-3): GAGVSQSPSNKVTEKGKDVELRCDPISGHTALYWYRQSLGQGLEFLIYFQGNSAPDKSGLPSDRFSAERTGGSVSTLTIQRTQQEDSAVYLCASSLGGQGTDTQYFGPGTRLTVL.